Below, one TCR beta chain is given with its context. The antigen is undetermined. The data originate from a study of cytomegalovirus exposure and HLA in healthy donors. Findings of the study overall: The tendency of first-cohort TCR clusters to co-occur in the 110 or so validation repertoires emerged from a later analysis. The authors listed 164 TCR beta chains as cytomegalovirus-associated.

This table comes from immunoSEQ multiplex PCR, and its TCRdb copy is limited to in-frame clones, with some not included. The repertoire consists of approximately 300,000 clones, with roughly 87% occurring once and the leading ten covering approximately 1.2%. Trimming left V 4 bases short and J 5 bases short, with 15 bases between. CDR1 and CDR2 from the germline V gene are MNHEY and SVGAGI. This CDR3 comprises 14 residues. V usage is TRBV6-5 and J usage is TRBJ2-7; a possible D gene is TRBD2 (6 bases). This TCR came from a woman in her 30s in good health and CMV-seropositive. What was sequenced was PBMCs. The CDR3 loop is CASSWLSGSDEQYF. The DNA of the CDR3 is TGTGCCAGCAGTTGGTTGAGCGGGTCCGACGAGCAGTACTTC.